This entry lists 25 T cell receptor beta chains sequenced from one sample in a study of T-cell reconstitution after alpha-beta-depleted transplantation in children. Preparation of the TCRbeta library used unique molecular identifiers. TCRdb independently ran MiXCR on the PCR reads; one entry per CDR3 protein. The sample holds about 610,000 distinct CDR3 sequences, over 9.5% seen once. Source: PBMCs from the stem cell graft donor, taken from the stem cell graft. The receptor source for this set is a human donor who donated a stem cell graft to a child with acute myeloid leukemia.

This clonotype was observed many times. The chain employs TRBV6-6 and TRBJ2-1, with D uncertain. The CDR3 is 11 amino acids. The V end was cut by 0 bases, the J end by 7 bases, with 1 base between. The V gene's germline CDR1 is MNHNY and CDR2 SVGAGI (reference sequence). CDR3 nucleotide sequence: TGTGCCAGCAGTTACTCGAATGAGCAGTTCTTC. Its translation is CASSYSNEQFF.

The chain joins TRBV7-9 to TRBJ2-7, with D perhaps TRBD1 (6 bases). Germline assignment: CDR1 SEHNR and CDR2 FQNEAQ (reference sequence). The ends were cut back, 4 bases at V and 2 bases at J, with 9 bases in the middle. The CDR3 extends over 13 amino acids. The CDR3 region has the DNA TGTGCCAGCAGCTCGGACAGTACCTACGAGCAGTACTTC. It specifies CASSSDSTYEQYF.

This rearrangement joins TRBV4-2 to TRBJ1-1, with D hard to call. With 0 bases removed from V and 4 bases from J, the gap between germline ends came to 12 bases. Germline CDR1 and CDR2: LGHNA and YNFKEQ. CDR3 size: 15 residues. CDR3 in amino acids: CASSQEFRFSTEAFF. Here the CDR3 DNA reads TGTGCCAGCAGCCAAGAATTTAGGTTTTCCACTGAAGCTTTCTTT.

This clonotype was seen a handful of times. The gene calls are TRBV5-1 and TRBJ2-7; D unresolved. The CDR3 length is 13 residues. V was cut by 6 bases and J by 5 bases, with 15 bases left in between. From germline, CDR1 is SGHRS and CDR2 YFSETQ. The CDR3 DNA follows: TGCGCCAGCAAACTCGGTCCAGCCCACGAGCAGTACTTC. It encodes CASKLGPAHEQYF.

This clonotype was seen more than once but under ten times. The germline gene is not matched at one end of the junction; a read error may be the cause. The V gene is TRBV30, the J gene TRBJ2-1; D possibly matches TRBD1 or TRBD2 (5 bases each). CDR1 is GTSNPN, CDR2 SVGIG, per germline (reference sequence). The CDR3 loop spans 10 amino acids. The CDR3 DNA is TGTGCCTGGAGTAGTGGGACCCCGATCTTC. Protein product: CAWSSGTPIF. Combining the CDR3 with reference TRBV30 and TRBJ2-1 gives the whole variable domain SQTIHQWPATLVQPVGSPLSLECTVEGTSNPNLYWYRQAAGRGLQLLFYSVGIGQISSEVPQNLSASRPQDRQFILSSKKLLLSDSGFYLCAWSSGTPIFGPGTRLTVL.

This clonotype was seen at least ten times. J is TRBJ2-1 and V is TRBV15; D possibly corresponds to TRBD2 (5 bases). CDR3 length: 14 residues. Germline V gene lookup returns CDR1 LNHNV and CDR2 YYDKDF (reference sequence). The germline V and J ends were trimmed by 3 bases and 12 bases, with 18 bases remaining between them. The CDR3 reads CATSSPLLVQAQFF. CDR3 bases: TGTGCCACCAGCAGCCCCTTACTAGTCCAAGCGCAGTTCTTC.

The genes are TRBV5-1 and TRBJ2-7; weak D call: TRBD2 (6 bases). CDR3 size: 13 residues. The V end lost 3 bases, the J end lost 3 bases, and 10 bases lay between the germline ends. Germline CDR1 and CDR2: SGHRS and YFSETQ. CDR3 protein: CASSWEEGYEQYF. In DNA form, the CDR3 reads TGCGCCAGCAGCTGGGAGGAGGGCTACGAGCAGTACTTC.

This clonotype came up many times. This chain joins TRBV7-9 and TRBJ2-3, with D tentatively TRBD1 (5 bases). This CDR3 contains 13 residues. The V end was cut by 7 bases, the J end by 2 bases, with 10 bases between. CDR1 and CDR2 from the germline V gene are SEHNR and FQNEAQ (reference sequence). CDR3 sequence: CASILGPTDTQYF. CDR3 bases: TGTGCCAGCATCTTGGGGCCCACAGATACGCAGTATTTT.

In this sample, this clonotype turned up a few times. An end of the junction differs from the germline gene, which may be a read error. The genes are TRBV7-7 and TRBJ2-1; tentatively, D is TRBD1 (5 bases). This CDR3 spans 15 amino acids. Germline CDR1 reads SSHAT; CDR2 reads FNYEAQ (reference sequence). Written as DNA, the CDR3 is TGTGCTAGCAGCTTAGCAGGGTGGGGTAACAATGAGCAGTTCTTC. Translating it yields CASSLAGWGNNEQFF.

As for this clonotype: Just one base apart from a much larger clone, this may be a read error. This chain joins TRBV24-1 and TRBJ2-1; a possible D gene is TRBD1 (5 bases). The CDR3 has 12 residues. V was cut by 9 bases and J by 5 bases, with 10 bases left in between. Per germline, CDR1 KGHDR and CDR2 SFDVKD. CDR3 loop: CATGKQDNEQFF. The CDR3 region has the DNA TGTGCCACCGGCAAACAGGACAATGAGCAGTTCTTC.

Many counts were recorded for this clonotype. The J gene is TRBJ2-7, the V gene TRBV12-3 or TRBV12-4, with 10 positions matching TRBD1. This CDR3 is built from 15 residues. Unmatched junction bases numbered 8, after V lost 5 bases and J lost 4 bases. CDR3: CASSHRQGAIYEQYF. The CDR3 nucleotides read TGTGCCAGCAGTCATAGACAGGGGGCGATTTACGAGCAGTACTTC.

CDR3 sequence (DNA): TGTGCCAGCAGCTTAGATCCGGCGGGAGTCACCGGCGAGCAGTACTTC. It translates to CASSLDPAGVTGEQYF. The rearrangement uses TRBV11-2 and TRBJ2-7, with TRBD2 matching over 7 bases. Trimming removed 0 bases from V and 6 bases from J; junction bases left unmatched: 11. Germline assignment: CDR1 SGHAT and CDR2 FQNNGV. The CDR3 has 16 amino acids.

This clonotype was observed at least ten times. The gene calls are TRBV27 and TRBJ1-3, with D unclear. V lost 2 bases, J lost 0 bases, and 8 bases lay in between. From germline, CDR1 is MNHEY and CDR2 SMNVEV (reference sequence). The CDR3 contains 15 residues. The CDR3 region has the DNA TGTGCCAGCAGTTTAGCAGGAGGCTCTGGAAACACCATATATTTT. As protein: CASSLAGGSGNTIYF.

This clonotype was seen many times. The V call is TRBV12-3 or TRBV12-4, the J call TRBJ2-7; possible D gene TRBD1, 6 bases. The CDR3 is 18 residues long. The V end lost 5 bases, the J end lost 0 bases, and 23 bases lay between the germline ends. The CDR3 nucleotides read TGTGCCAGCAGTCGGTTGACAGGATCGGAAAGGAGCTCCTACGAGCAGTACTTC. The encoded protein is CASSRLTGSERSSYEQYF.

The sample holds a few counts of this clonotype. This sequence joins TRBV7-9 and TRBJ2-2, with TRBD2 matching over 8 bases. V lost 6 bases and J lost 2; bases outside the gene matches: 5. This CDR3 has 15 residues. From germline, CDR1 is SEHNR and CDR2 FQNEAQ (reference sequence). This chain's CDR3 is CASRASGSNTGELFF. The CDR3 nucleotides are TGTGCCAGCAGGGCAAGCGGGAGTAACACCGGGGAGCTGTTTTTT.

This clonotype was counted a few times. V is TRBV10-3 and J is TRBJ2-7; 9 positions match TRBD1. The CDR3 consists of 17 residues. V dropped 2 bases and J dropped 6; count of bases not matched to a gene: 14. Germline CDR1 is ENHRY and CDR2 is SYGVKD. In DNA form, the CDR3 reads TGTGCCATCAGTGAGGGGTTCGGGACAGGGCTTTTTGTCGAGCAGTACTTC. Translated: CAISEGFGTGLFVEQYF.

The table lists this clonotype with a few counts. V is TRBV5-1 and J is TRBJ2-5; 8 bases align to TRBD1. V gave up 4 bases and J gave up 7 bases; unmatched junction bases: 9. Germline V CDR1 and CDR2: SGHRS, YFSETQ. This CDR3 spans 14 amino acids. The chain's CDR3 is CASSVGQADGTQYF. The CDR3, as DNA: TGCGCCAGCAGCGTGGGACAGGCGGATGGGACCCAGTACTTC.

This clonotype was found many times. CDR3 in amino acids: CSAIGDREKLFF. In DNA form, the CDR3 reads TGCAGTGCTATCGGTGATAGAGAAAAACTGTTTTTT. This chain uses TRBV20-1 with TRBJ1-4; D ambiguous. CDR3 length equals 12 residues. CDR1 and CDR2 (germline): DFQATT, SNEGSKA (reference sequence). Trimming took 4 bases from V and 8 from J, leaving 11 bases between them.

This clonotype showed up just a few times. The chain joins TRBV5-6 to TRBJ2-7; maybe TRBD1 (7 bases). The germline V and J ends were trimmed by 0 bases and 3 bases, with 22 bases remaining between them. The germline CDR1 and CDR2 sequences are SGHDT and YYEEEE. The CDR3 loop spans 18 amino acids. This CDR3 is CASSLAGGEGRRLYEQYF. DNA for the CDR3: TGTGCCAGCAGCTTGGCAGGGGGAGAGGGGAGGCGGCTCTACGAGCAGTACTTC.

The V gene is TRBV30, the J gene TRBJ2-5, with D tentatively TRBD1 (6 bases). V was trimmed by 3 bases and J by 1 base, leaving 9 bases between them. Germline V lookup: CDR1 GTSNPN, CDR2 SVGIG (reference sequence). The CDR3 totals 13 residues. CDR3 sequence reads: CAWRRTAQETQYF. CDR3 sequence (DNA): TGTGCCTGGAGAAGGACAGCCCAAGAGACCCAGTACTTC.

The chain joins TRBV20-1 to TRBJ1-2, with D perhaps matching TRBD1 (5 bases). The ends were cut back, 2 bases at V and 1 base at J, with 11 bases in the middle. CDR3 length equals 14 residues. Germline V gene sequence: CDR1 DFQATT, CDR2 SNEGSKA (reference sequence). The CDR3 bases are TGCAGTGCTAGATCGGCGGGGGTTAACTATGGCTACACCTTC. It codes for CSARSAGVNYGYTF.

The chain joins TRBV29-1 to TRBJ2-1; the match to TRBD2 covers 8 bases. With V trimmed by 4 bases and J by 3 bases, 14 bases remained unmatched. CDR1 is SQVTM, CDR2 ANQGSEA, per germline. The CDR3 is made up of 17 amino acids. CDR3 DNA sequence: TGCAGCGTTGGGGGTAGCGGGGAAAAGGGGTACTACAATGAGCAGTTCTTC. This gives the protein CSVGGSGEKGYYNEQFF.

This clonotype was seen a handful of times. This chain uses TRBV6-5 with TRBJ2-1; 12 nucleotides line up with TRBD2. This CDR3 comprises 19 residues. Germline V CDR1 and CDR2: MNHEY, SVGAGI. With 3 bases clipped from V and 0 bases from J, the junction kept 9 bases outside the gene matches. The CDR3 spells CASSYWLAGGPNSYNEQFF. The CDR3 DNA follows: TGTGCCAGCAGTTATTGGCTAGCGGGAGGGCCTAACTCCTACAATGAGCAGTTCTTC.

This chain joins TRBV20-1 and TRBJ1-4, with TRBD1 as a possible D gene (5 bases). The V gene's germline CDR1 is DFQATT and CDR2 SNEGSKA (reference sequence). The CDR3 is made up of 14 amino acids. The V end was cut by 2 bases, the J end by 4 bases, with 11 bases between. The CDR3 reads CSARPHRNNEKLFF. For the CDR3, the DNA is TGCAGTGCTAGACCCCACAGGAATAATGAAAAACTGTTTTTT.

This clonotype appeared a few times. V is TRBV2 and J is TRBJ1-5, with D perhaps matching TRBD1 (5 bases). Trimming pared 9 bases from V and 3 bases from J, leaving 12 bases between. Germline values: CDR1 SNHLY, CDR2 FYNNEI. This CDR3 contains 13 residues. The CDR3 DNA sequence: TGTGCCAGTGGGGGGGGACCCAATCAGCCCCAGCATTTT. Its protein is CASGGGPNQPQHF.